These 10 T cell receptor beta chains originate from one sample sequenced in a study of OX40 agonist ivuxolimab in advanced cancers. Only in-frame clones appear in the TCRdb table, and some are missing; sequencing was by immunoSEQ multiplex PCR. The sample contains more than 60,000 clones, roughly nine tenths of which appear only once. This specimen consisted of CD4+ or CD8+ T cells sorted from blood, obtained in a trial of the OX40 agonist ivuxolimab. These receptors were collected from an adult with an advanced solid tumor such as melanoma, head and neck, liver or kidney cancer.

CDR3 amino acids: CAWSRTSGRSEQYF. The CDR3 DNA reads TGTGCCTGGAGTAGGACTAGCGGGAGAAGCGAGCAGTACTTC. The V call is TRBV30, the J call TRBJ2-7, with 13 bases that match TRBD2. The J segment lost 6 bases and the V segment lost 2 bases, leaving 4 bases of the junction unmatched. Germline V gene lookup returns CDR1 GTSNPN and CDR2 SVGIG (reference sequence). The CDR3 spans 14 residues. The complete variable domain, with remaining parts taken from reference TRBV30 and TRBJ2-7, reads SQTIHQWPATLVQPVGSPLSLECTVEGTSNPNLYWYRQAAGRGLQLLFYSVGIGQISSEVPQNLSASRPQDRQFILSSKKLLLSDSGFYLCAWSRTSGRSEQYFGPGTRLTVT.

In its sample, this clone was seen a few times. The V call is TRBV6-1, the J call TRBJ2-3, with a tentative D call TRBD1 (6 bases). The CDR3 sequence is 15 residues long. Between the trimmed V and J ends, which lost 2 bases and 2 bases, there was a span of 11 bases. CDR1 is MNHNS and CDR2 is SASEGT in the germline V gene. The CDR3 spells CASSEQGSVTDTQYF. The DNA for the CDR3 is TGTGCCAGCAGTGAACAGGGGAGTGTCACAGATACGCAGTATTTT.

The J gene is TRBJ2-5, the V gene TRBV2, with D perhaps matching TRBD2 (5 bases). Trimming pared 3 bases from V and 6 bases from J, leaving 14 bases between. This CDR3 has 14 amino acids. Germline loops: CDR1 SNHLY, CDR2 FYNNEI. CDR3 coding DNA: TGTGCCAGCAGTGACGGCACGAGGAGGAAGACCCAGTACTTC. Protein sequence: CASSDGTRRKTQYF. The full variable domain, with the rest looked up from reference TRBV2 and TRBJ2-5, is EPEVTQTPSHQVTQMGQEVILRCVPISNHLYFYWYRQILGQKVEFLVSFYNNEISEKSEIFDDQFSVERPDGSNFTLKIRSTKLEDSAMYFCASSDGTRRKTQYFGPGTRLLVL.

The V gene is TRBV7-3, the J gene TRBJ2-5; TRBD2 matches 10 bases. The J segment lost 5 bases and the V segment lost 4 bases, leaving 4 bases of the junction unmatched. CDR3 length equals 14 residues. The germline gives CDR1 SGHTA, CDR2 FQGTGA. CDR3 coding DNA: TGTGCCAGCAGCTATAGCGGGAGGACCGAGACCCAGTACTTC. Translation: CASSYSGRTETQYF.

The genes are TRBV10-1 and TRBJ1-6; 9 bases map to TRBD1. The CDR3 length is 13 residues. V shed 10 bases and J 9 bases; nucleotides not matched to a gene: 7. Germline assignment: CDR1 WNHNN and CDR2 SYGVQD (reference sequence). The CDR3 loop reads CATQDRGGSPLHF. CDR3 nucleotides: TGCGCCACCCAGGACAGGGGAGGTTCACCCCTCCACTTT.

V and J are TRBV28 and TRBJ2-1; D is uncertain. This CDR3 is 11 amino acids long. Trimming left V 2 bases short and J 12 bases short, with 8 bases between. Germline-derived CDR1 and CDR2 are MDHEN and SYDVKM. The CDR3 loop is CASSLTRVQFF. CDR3 nucleotides: TGTGCCAGCAGTTTAACCCGGGTGCAGTTCTTC.

The rearrangement uses TRBV13 and TRBJ1-1; a weak D match, TRBD1 (5 bases). The CDR3 consists of 13 residues. V lost 2 bases and J lost 1, with 5 bases in between. From germline, CDR1 is PRHDT and CDR2 FYEKMQ (reference sequence). CDR3 bases: TGTGCCAGCAGCTTAAGGGGGAACACTGAAGCTTTCTTT. Protein product: CASSLRGNTEAFF.

This sequence joins TRBV5-1 and TRBJ2-1; D is unclear. Trimming pared 1 base from V and 0 bases from J, leaving 2 bases between. The CDR3 has 13 amino acids. Germline V lookup: CDR1 SGHRS, CDR2 YFSETQ. The CDR3 loop is CASSLYSYNEQFF. As DNA, the CDR3 is TGCGCCAGCAGCTTGTACTCCTACAATGAGCAGTTCTTC. Supplemented by reference TRBV5-1 and TRBJ2-1, the full variable domain reads KAGVTQTPRYLIKTRGQQVTLSCSPISGHRSVSWYQQTPGQGLQFLFEYFSETQRNKGNFPGRFSGRQFSNSRSEMNVSTLELGDSALYLCASSLYSYNEQFFGPGTRLTVL.

The genes are TRBV9 and TRBJ2-2; 9 bases align to TRBD1. This CDR3 contains 16 residues. Germline lookup yields CDR1 SGDLS and CDR2 YYNGEE. The V segment lost 0 bases and the J segment 5 bases; nucleotides outside the gene matches: 5. Here the CDR3 DNA reads TGTGCCAGCAGCGTAGGGGGACAGGGTATAACCGGGGAGCTGTTTTTT. This codes for CASSVGGQGITGELFF.

V usage is TRBV6-5 and J usage is TRBJ1-5; D is unresolved. The germline V gene has CDR1 MNHEY and CDR2 SVGAGI. Trimming shortened V by 2 bases and J by 3 bases, and 14 bases separated the two germline ends. The CDR3 sequence is 16 residues long. For the CDR3, the DNA is TGTGCCAGCAGTTACAGGGATCCGCGGGTCAATCAGCCCCAGCATTTT. Its protein is CASSYRDPRVNQPQHF.